This T cell receptor beta chain came from a study of shared clonotypes between healthy human individuals. Findings of the study overall: Rarefaction revealed incomplete sorted-subset sequencing despite large depth.

Germline V lookup: CDR1 MGHRA, CDR2 YSYEKL. The CDR3 loop spans 14 amino acids. V lost 0 bases, J lost 1 base, and 7 bases lay in between. CD45RO negativity and positive selection for CCR7 defined naive CD8 cells, a population that excluded terminally differentiated effector memory CD45RA+ cells. TCRdb's copy holds only in-frame clones and misses some; the assay was immunoSEQ multiplex PCR. This repertoire shows fewer than 1 million clones, roughly 96% found once; its top ten account for about 0.22%. Concerning this clone itself: What it binds is not known.

The receptor was isolated from a man younger than 45 in good health. Sequencing used naive CD8+ T cells sorted from blood. The chain joins TRBV4-1 to TRBJ2-7, with D hard to call. DNA for the CDR3: TGCGCCAGCAGCCAAGAATCAGAGTCCTACGAGCAGTACTTC. As protein: CASSQESESYEQYF.